These T cell receptor beta chains were read from a single sample in a study of blood T cell repertoires in COVID-19. TCRdb's copy holds only in-frame clones and misses some; the assay was immunoSEQ multiplex PCR. The sample yields about 190,000 clones, around nine tenths seen once. Source material: peripheral blood. Every receptor here comes from a man aged 25-45 years with acute or convalescent COVID-19. Each CDR3 is given with its conserved first and last residue. Each record gives: clone size, J gene, V gene, D gene, CDR3 protein, CDR3 DNA. D genes are given only for firm matches. Clone sizes are given selectively: once, few, many, or a class where the clone is expanded.

>once|TRBJ1-5|TRBV19|-
CATSGRGNQPQHF
TGTGCCACCAGCGGTCGTGGCAATCAGCCCCAGCATTTT
>-|TRBJ1-3|TRBV2|-
CASSKEGNTIYF
TGTGCCAGCTCAAAGGAGGGGAACACCATATATTTT
>-|TRBJ1-2|TRBV12-3/TRBV12-4|-
CASSFGGNGYTF
TGTGCCAGCAGTTTCGGGGGGAATGGCTACACCTTC
>-|TRBJ2-7|TRBV7-2|TRBD1
CASSPRQGAGEQYF
TGTGCCAGCAGCCCGCGACAGGGGGCGGGGGAGCAGTACTTC
>-|TRBJ1-6|TRBV28|-
CASTVDRFNSPLHF
TGTGCCAGCACCGTGGACAGATTTAATTCACCCCTCCACTTT
>-|TRBJ2-1|TRBV7-6|TRBD1
CASSLVAGGSIRNEQFF
TGTGCCAGCAGCTTAGTGGCAGGGGGATCCATTAGGAATGAGCAGTTCTTC
>-|TRBJ1-2|TRBV28|TRBD1
CASSTGVTGGYGYTF
TGTGCCAGCAGCACAGGGGTGACAGGGGGCTATGGCTACACCTTC
>-|TRBJ2-1|TRBV19|TRBD2
CATQWTSGGNNEQFF
TGTGCCACCCAATGGACTAGCGGGGGAAACAATGAGCAGTTCTTC
>-|TRBJ1-1|TRBV30|-
CAWNRRVGAFF
TGTGCCTGGAATAGGAGAGTTGGAGCTTTCTTT
>-|TRBJ2-1|TRBV6-5|TRBD2
CASTLKWGGSEQFF
TGTGCCAGCACCCTTAAATGGGGCGGGAGTGAGCAGTTCTTC
>-|TRBJ1-6|TRBV5-6|-
CASSLEAGVNSPLHF
TGTGCCAGCAGCTTGGAGGCGGGGGTTAATTCACCCCTCCACTTT
>-|TRBJ2-2|TRBV7-9|-
CASSLTGINGELFF
TGTGCCAGCAGCCTTACAGGGATTAACGGGGAGCTGTTTTTT
>-|TRBJ2-1|TRBV9|TRBD2
CASSVASGGYNEQFF
TGTGCCAGCAGCGTAGCTAGCGGGGGGTACAATGAGCAGTTCTTC
>-|TRBJ1-2|TRBV28|-
CASNYPHYGYTF
TGTGCCAGCAACTACCCTCATTATGGCTACACCTTC
>-|TRBJ2-7|TRBV19|TRBD1
CASSMFTGGGDEQYF
TGTGCCAGTAGTATGTTCACAGGGGGCGGCGACGAGCAGTACTTC
>once|TRBJ2-1|TRBV19|TRBD2
CASSIGLAGDFYNEQFF
TGTGCCAGTAGTATAGGACTAGCGGGGGACTTTTACAATGAGCAGTTCTTC
>-|TRBJ2-3|TRBV5-6|TRBD1
CASSLEAGGADTQYF
TGTGCCAGCAGCTTGGAGGCAGGGGGCGCGGATACGCAGTATTTT
>-|TRBJ1-6|TRBV19|TRBD1
CASNNPGTGSSPLHF
TGTGCCAGTAATAACCCCGGGACAGGGAGTTCACCCCTCCACTTT
>-|TRBJ2-7|TRBV4-1|-
CASTQEQGGNEQYF
TGCGCCAGCACCCAAGAACAGGGTGGGAACGAGCAGTACTTC
>once|TRBJ2-7|TRBV30|-
CACQQGPPDEQYF
TGTGCCTGCCAACAGGGACCCCCGGACGAGCAGTACTTC
>-|TRBJ1-1|TRBV19|TRBD1
CASSTRTGRTEAFF
TGTGCCAGTAGTACGAGGACAGGGAGGACTGAAGCTTTCTTT
>-|TRBJ1-1|TRBV18|TRBD1
CASSPRDRGRGNTEAFF
TGTGCCAGCTCACCACGGGACAGGGGCAGGGGGAACACTGAAGCTTTCTTT
>-|TRBJ1-1|TRBV28|-
CASNPGGRGDTEAFF
TGTGCCAGCAATCCGGGGGGACGCGGGGACACTGAAGCTTTCTTT
>few|TRBJ1-6|TRBV30|-
CAWRGSRVSSYNSPLHF
TGTGCCTGGAGAGGGTCGAGGGTTAGCTCCTATAATTCACCCCTCCACTTT
>-|TRBJ2-1|TRBV14|TRBD1
CASSLRDRGHNEQFF
TGTGCCAGCAGCCTCCGGGACAGGGGACACAATGAGCAGTTCTTC
>-|TRBJ1-2|TRBV28|-
CASSAPGKLNYGYTF
TGTGCCAGCAGTGCCCCAGGAAAGCTTAACTATGGCTACACCTTC
>-|TRBJ2-5|TRBV15|TRBD2
CATSRDVGEGETQYF
TGTGCCACCAGCAGAGATGTAGGGGAGGGAGAGACCCAGTACTTC
>few|TRBJ1-3|TRBV18|-
CASSDSKGNTIYF
TGTGCCAGCTCCGACTCGAAAGGAAACACCATATATTTT
>-|TRBJ1-4|TRBV5-1|-
CASSTGQPNEKLFF
TGCGCCAGCAGCACCGGACAGCCTAATGAAAAACTGTTTTTT
>-|TRBJ1-2|TRBV28|-
CASTSSRVECSF
TGTGCCAGCACCTCCTCACGGGTGGAGTGCTCCTTC
>-|TRBJ2-1|TRBV5-4|-
CASSLNRFTNEQFF
TGTGCCAGCAGCTTGAATAGATTCACCAATGAGCAGTTCTTC
>-|TRBJ2-7|TRBV6-5|-
CASSPSGTLVYEQYF
TGTGCCAGCAGCCCATCCGGGACTTTAGTCTACGAGCAGTACTTC
>-|TRBJ1-2|TRBV6-6|-
CASSDPRSNYGYTF
TGTGCCAGCAGTGACCCTCGGAGTAACTATGGCTACACCTTC
>few|TRBJ1-5|TRBV4-1|-
CASSQPTEGRGQPQHF
TGCGCCAGCAGCCAACCGACAGAAGGGAGGGGTCAGCCCCAGCATTTT
>-|TRBJ1-1|TRBV19|TRBD1
CASIKTGVLTEAFF
TGTGCCAGTATTAAGACAGGGGTTCTTACTGAAGCTTTCTTT
>-|TRBJ2-3|TRBV7-3|TRBD2
CASSSSGRASSDTQYF
TGTGCCAGCAGCTCTAGCGGGAGGGCAAGTTCAGATACGCAGTATTTT